This T cell receptor beta chain stems from a study of cytomegalovirus exposure and HLA in healthy donors. The PCR made use of 60 Vbeta and 13 Jbeta primers. The authors' processing: Counted up in a later analysis, unique TCR beta chains came to about 80 million, with around 9.9 million shared. Sequenced by immunoSEQ multiplex PCR; TCRdb stores in-frame clones only, minus some. V, J and clone size are taken as reported in that table, and D and trimming were inferred from the DNA itself. The sample includes some 120,000 clones, roughly 71% seen only once; the top ten take 2.9%. Study-wide results and caveats: Reports showed the classifier diagnosing cytomegalovirus status with high specificity and sensitivity. CMV serostatus alone was available as immune exposure information.

This clone was found a few times. Antigen: not known. The donors were healthy bone marrow donors. V gave up 0 bases and J gave up 9 bases, with 10 bases separating them. Per the germline V gene, CDR1 is LGHNA and CDR2 is YNFKEQ. The CDR3 runs 13 residues. The sample comprised PBMCs. This receptor was identified in a middle-aged woman in good health and CMV-seropositive. V usage is TRBV4-2 and J usage is TRBJ2-3; D perhaps matches TRBD2 (5 bases). For the CDR3, the DNA is TGTGCCAGCAGCCAAGATAACCGGGAAACGCAGTATTTT. Its protein is CASSQDNRETQYF.